This is a list of T cell receptor beta chains from one sample in a study of blood T cell repertoires in COVID-19. Here immunoSEQ multiplex PCR was the method, and the copy in TCRdb shows in-frame clones only, minus some. Counted here are around 200,000 clones, approximately 78% occurring once; the ten biggest clones make up 9.2%. Sequenced material: PBMCs or T cells enriched from blood (not recorded which). Source of these receptors: a man in his forties or fifties who had recovered from COVID-19. The CDR3 runs from the conserved cysteine through the conserved F or W. A D gene is named only where the DNA matches it firmly. Part of the rows lack a size; the others show once, few, many or a class for expanded clones.

clone size | CDR3 length | D gene | J gene | V gene | CDR3 DNA | CDR3 protein
- | 13 | - | TRBJ1-5 | TRBV30 | TGTGCCTGGAGTACAGGGCCCTCCGAGCCCCAGCATTTT | CAWSTGPSEPQHF
- | 16 | TRBD2 | TRBJ2-3 | TRBV5-8 | TGTGCCAGCAGCTTGGTAGGCGGGGGACGCACAGATACGCAGTATTTT | CASSLVGGGRTDTQYF
- | 16 | TRBD1 | TRBJ1-4 | TRBV9 | TGTGCCAGCAGCGGTGGGACAGGGGGCTACTATGAAAAACTGTTTTTT | CASSGGTGGYYEKLFF
- | 14 | - | TRBJ1-2 | TRBV3-1/TRBV3-2 | TGTGCCAGCAGCCAAGCCACGGGTCTTTATGGCTACACCTTC | CASSQATGLYGYTF
- | 14 | - | TRBJ2-7 | TRBV4-1 | TGCGCCAGCAGCCAATACGAGGACTCCTACGAGCAGTACTTC | CASSQYEDSYEQYF
once | 16 | - | TRBJ1-6 | TRBV4-1 | TGCGCCAGCAGCCAAAGAGACACAGGGTTTAGTTCACCCCTCCACTTT | CASSQRDTGFSSPLHF
once | 15 | - | TRBJ2-7 | TRBV19 | TGTGCCAGTAGTCGCCGAGGACAGCCTACCTACGAGCAGTACTTC | CASSRRGQPTYEQYF
- | 14 | TRBD1 | TRBJ1-6 | TRBV2 | TGTGCCACTTCGGCGGACAGGGTTAATTCACCCCTCCACTTT | CATSADRVNSPLHF
- | 16 | TRBD2 | TRBJ2-7 | TRBV4-2 | TGTGCCAGCAGCCAAGATTGGAACGGGGGGTCCTACGAGCAGTACTTC | CASSQDWNGGSYEQYF
medium-sized | 15 | - | TRBJ1-2 | TRBV6-1 | TGTGCCAGCAGTGAAGGCCCCGGTCAGGTCTATGGCTACACCTTC | CASSEGPGQVYGYTF
- | 13 | - | TRBJ2-5 | TRBV9 | TGTGCCAGCAGCGCCGGCCAGGAAGAGACCCAGTACTTC | CASSAGQEETQYF